The clone carrying this T cell receptor beta chain was observed at least ten times. TCRdb re-analysed the 5' RACE reads in MiXCR, keeping a single row per CDR3 protein. The repertoire includes 180,000 or so distinct CDR3 sequences, approximately 10% of them detected once, and about 29% sits in the top ten. This CDR3 region has 17 residues. Between the trimmed V and J ends, which lost 2 bases and 1 base, there was a span of 18 bases. The entry originates in a study of CD8 T cells in ankylosing spondylitis. Source material: blood, either unsorted or a sorted T cell fraction (not recorded which). The V gene is TRBV12-3 or TRBV12-4, the J gene TRBJ2-7; D is possibly TRBD2 (7 bases). This clonotype was sampled from a male donor with ankylosing spondylitis or in good health (not recorded which). Here the CDR3 DNA reads TGTGCCAGCAGTTTACAGGGGAGGGAGTCTGGATCCTACGAGCAGTACTTC. Its translation: CASSLQGRESGSYEQYF.